This TCR beta chain was observed in a study of blood T cells in healthy people across ages (dated by TCRdb to about 2015). Context from the whole study: In model experiments, template switching captured about one uniquely barcoded TCR beta cDNA molecule for every two T cells. Using deep sequencing normalized with unique cDNA molecular identifiers, the study measured how TCR beta repertoire diversity changes with age. Donors were grouped into four age groups: young (average 16 years), middle-aged (roughly 40), aged (over 55) and long-lived (just over 80). The study analyzed two additional independent replicas of 1 million unique cDNA reads from the same blood draw for two donors, one aged 18 to 30 and one aged 80 or older.

What the study reported, not specific to this receptor: Estimates of total diversity based on one million sequenced T cells were considered lower bounds and underestimates. Since profiling was done on bulk unsorted PBMCs, naive and antigen-experienced compartments could not be conclusively compared. The percentage of naive T cells measured by flow cytometry correlated strongly with observed TCR beta diversity. Because the CMV infection status of the donors was unknown, age-related changes in expanded clonotypes may potentially have been confounded. As age increased, observed TCR beta diversity per million T cells dropped in a roughly linear way, and a significant reduction was already evident by age approximately 40. The long-lived group showed more naive CD4+ T cells, fewer expanded clones and increased TCR diversity than the aged group, suggesting age selection.

Its CDR3 holds 15 amino acids, cysteine through phenylalanine. This entry keeps only the CDR3 DNA: 45 bases, framed from base 1. From a lookup of the germline V gene, CDR1 and CDR2 are SGHDN and FVKESK. V lost 1 base and J lost 4 bases; the stretch between them is 11 bases long. In its sample, this clonotype was seen a few times. The antigen it recognizes is unknown. The record has no base qualities; no much larger clone is one base away. To prepare the library, 5' RACE was applied. Instrument used: Illumina HiSeq 2500. A second PCR of roughly 7 to 11 cycles was performed with a sample-barcoded 5' primer and a J-beta primer mix. Each TCR beta cDNA molecule received a unique molecular identifier from a template-switch 5' adaptor carrying 12 random nucleotides. Each sample yielded at least 3 million CDR3-containing paired-end reads. First-strand cDNA synthesis was performed from all RNA using the Mint cDNA synthesis kit, with priming by a TRBC-specific oligonucleotide. After uracil-DNA glycosylase treatment, a first 18-cycle PCR used universal primers M1SS and BC2_uni_R on all cDNA. Turning to the authors' computational methods: For normalization, 1 million high-quality reads were randomly selected from each sample, with every read carrying a distinct molecular identifier. Instead of being binned into consensus sequences, reads that shared molecular identifiers were thrown out. MiTCR, run with a Q25 quality threshold and the strictest error-elimination algorithm, handled CDR3 identification, clonotype clustering and error correction. Lower-bound total TCR beta diversity was estimated with a nonparametric unseen species model using Euler transformation. Using fastp trimming at Q25 and MiXCR clonotype assembly, TCRdb reanalyzed the public sequencing data and kept in-frame beta chains. Every distinct CDR3 protein forms one entry, paired with its most common genes and DNA. Here the V and J calls rest on TCRdb's processing, not on the authors' analysis. This sample holds 1 million or so distinct CDR3 sequences; under 30% were observed only once. Around 0.7% of the sample comes from the top ten.

The roughly 39 donors, aged roughly 6 to 95 years, were systemically healthy Caucasian individuals from Russia. About 10 milliliters of peripheral blood were drawn from each donor into EDTA-treated Vacutainer tubes. Ficoll-Paque density-gradient centrifugation was used to isolate PBMCs, with at least 6.5 million per sample. Trizol reagent was used to extract total RNA from the PBMCs, yielding at least 6 micrograms per sample. Naive CD45RAhigh/CD27high T cell percentages were measured by flow cytometry on a PBMC aliquot from every donor. These data were likewise used in another study, on T cells of mothers and their children. As the second study states: Donors were nine systemically healthy Caucasian individuals: three mothers and their six children. cDNA synthesis consumed the entire amount of extracted RNA, loaded at around 1.4 ug RNA in each 15 ul reaction. In the second PCR, the M1S primer introduced both the sample barcodes and 2-4 random nucleotides. Each mother yielded over 8.5 million TCR beta CDR3 reads and each child about 3 million reads. In both related and unrelated pairs, thymic selection shapes the output of TCR recombination in a similar way, with inherited differences having only a minor effect. Normalized repertoire overlap in related mother-child pairs was always slightly higher than in unrelated mother-child pairs, but the difference was never significant. No persistent microchimeric T cell clones were detected, at a sensitivity of approximately 100 clones per million clonotypes. To look for features that set related mother-child pairs apart from unrelated individuals, the researchers ran deep NGS to compare the TCR beta repertoires of mothers and children. Mothers averaged roughly 40 +/- 4 years of age and children averaged around 10 +/- 4 years. After adapter ligation was performed with NEBNext reagents, the libraries were sequenced on an Illumina HiSeq 2000 with 100+100 nt paired-end reads. To prevent cross-contamination, the mother and child libraries were prepared one month apart and sequenced in separate runs. For each donor, somewhere between about 500,000 and 2,300,000 distinct TCR beta clonotypes were identified. Naive TCR beta clonotypes were estimated from low-frequency clonotypes matched to each donor's FACS-determined naive share, without sorting.

The sample consisted of blood. The sequence derives from a girl aged 2-9 years in good health. The chain was built from TRBV14 and TRBJ2-1, with the D gene not clear enough to name. The CDR3 in this case is CASSQVIAAYNEQFF. The sequence in DNA is TGTGCCAGCAGCCAAGTGATTGCCGCGTACAATGAGCAGTTCTTC.